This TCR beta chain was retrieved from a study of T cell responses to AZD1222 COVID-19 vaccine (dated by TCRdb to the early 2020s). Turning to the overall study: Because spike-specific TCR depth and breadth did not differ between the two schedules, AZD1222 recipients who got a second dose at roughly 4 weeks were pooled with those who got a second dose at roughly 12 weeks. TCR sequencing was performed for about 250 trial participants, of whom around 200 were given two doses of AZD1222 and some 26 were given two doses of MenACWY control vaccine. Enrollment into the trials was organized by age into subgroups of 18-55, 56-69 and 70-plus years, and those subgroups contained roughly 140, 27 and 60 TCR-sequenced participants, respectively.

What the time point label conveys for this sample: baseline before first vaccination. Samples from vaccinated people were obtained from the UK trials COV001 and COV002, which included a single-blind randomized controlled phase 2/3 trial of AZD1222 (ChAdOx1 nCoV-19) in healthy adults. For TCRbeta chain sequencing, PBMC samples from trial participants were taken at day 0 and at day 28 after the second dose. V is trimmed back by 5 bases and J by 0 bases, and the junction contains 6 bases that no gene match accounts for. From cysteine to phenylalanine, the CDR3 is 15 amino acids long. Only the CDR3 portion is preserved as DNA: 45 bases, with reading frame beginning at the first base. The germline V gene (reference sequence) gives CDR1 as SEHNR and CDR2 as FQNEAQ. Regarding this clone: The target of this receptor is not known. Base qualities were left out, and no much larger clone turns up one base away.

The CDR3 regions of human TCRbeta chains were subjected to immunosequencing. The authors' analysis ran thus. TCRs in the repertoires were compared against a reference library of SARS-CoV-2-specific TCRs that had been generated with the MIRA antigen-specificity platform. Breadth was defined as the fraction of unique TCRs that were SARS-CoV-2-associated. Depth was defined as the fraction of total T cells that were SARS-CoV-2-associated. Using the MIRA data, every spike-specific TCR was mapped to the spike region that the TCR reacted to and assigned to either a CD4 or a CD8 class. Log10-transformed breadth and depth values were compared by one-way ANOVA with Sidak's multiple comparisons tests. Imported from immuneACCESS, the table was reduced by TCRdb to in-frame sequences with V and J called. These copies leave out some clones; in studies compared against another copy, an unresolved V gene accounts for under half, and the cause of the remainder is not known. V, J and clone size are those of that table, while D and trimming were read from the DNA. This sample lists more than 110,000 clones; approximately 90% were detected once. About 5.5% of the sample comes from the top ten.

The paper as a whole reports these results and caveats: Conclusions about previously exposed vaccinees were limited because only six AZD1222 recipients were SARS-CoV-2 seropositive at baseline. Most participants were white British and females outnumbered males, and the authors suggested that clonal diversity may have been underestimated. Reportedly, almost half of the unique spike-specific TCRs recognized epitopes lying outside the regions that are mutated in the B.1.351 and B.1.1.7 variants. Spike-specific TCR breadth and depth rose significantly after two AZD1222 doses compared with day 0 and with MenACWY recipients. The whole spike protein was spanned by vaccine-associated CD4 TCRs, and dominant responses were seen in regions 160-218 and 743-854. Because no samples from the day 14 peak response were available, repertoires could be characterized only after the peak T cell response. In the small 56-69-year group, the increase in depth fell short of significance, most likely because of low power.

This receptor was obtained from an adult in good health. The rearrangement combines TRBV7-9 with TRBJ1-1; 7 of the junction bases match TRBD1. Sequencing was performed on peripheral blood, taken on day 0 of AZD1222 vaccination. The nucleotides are TGTGCCAGCAGCGACTTTGGACAGGTGAACACTGAAGCTTTCTTT. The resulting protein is CASSDFGQVNTEAFF.